These 4 T cell receptor beta chains originate from one sample sequenced in a study of T cell changes during pregnancy in multiple sclerosis. Repertoires were generated with immunoSEQ multiplex PCR, while TCRdb's copy carries only in-frame clones and drops some. The sample yields about 64,000 clones, about 90% seen once. The specimen was peripheral blood, collected in the second trimester of pregnancy. The receptors here all came from a female donor in good health, enrolled as a control in a pregnancy study.

V is TRBV18 and J is TRBJ2-7, with 8 bases that match TRBD2. The CDR3 consists of 13 residues. Germline V lookup: CDR1 KGHSH, CDR2 LQKENI. The V gene end was trimmed by 4 bases and the J gene end by 7 bases; junction bases not matched to a gene: 6. The CDR3 sequence: CASSQTTSEEQYF. DNA for the CDR3: TGTGCCAGCTCACAAACGACTAGCGAGGAGCAGTACTTC.

V and J are TRBV5-6 and TRBJ1-1; D uncertain. The V end was cut by 4 bases, the J end by 4 bases, with 14 bases between. Per the germline V gene, CDR1 is SGHDT and CDR2 is YYEEEE. CDR3 length: 14 amino acids. The CDR3 nucleotides read TGTGCCAGCAGCGGAGGATCCCGGGCCACTGAAGCTTTCTTT. It is translated as CASSGGSRATEAFF. Complete variable domain (other parts from reference TRBV5-6 and TRBJ1-1): DAGVTQSPTHLIKTRGQQVTLRCSPKSGHDTVSWYQQALGQGPQFIFQYYEEEERQRGNFPDRFSGHQFPNYSSELNVNALLLGDSALYLCASSGGSRATEAFFGQGTRLTVV.

This chain connects TRBV28 to TRBJ1-2, with unresolved D. CDR3 length: 13 residues. V lost 5 bases to trimming and J lost 7 bases, with 14 bases between them. Germline CDR1 MDHEN, CDR2 SYDVKM. The CDR3: CASSRQAAGGYTF. The CDR3 DNA sequence: TGTGCCAGCAGTCGCCAAGCTGCTGGTGGCTACACCTTC.

V usage is TRBV6-5 and J usage is TRBJ1-2; D uncertain. Between the trimmed V and J ends, which lost 7 bases and 1 base, there was a span of 13 bases. CDR3 length: 14 amino acids. From germline, CDR1 is MNHEY and CDR2 SVGAGI. CDR3 amino acids: CASTSLLNNYGYTF. The CDR3 coding sequence is TGTGCCAGCACCTCCTTATTAAATAACTATGGCTACACCTTC.